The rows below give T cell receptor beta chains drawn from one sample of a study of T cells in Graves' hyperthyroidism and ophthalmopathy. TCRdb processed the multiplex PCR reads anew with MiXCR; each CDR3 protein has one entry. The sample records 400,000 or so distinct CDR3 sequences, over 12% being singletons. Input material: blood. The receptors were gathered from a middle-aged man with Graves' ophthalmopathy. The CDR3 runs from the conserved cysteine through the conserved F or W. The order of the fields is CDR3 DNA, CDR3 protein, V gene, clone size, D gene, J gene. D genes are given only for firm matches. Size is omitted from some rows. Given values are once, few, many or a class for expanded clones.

cdr3_nt: TGTGCCAGCAGTTACCGTGGGGACTTAGCCAAAAACATTCAGTACTTC
cdr3_aa: CASSYRGDLAKNIQYF
v_call: TRBV6-6
clone_size: .
d_call: .
j_call: TRBJ2-4

cdr3_nt: TGTGCCAGCAAGAACGTGGATGAGCAGTTCTTC
cdr3_aa: CASKNVDEQFF
v_call: TRBV2
clone_size: few
d_call: .
j_call: TRBJ2-1

cdr3_nt: TGTGCCAGCAGCTCAGATGGGGTCGGAACTGAAGCTTTCTTT
cdr3_aa: CASSSDGVGTEAFF
v_call: TRBV7-2
clone_size: .
d_call: .
j_call: TRBJ1-1

cdr3_nt: TGCAGTGCTGTCAATGGGGACAGGGGGCACTACGAGCAGTACTTC
cdr3_aa: CSAVNGDRGHYEQYF
v_call: TRBV20-1
clone_size: many
d_call: TRBD1
j_call: TRBJ2-7

cdr3_nt: TGTGCCAGCAGTGAAATCGCGTCCGGGGACAGGGGCAATGAGCAGTTCTTC
cdr3_aa: CASSEIASGDRGNEQFF
v_call: TRBV2
clone_size: .
d_call: TRBD1
j_call: TRBJ2-1

cdr3_nt: TGTGCCAGCAGTTTAGACAGGGCTAGGAACACTGAAGCTTTCTTT
cdr3_aa: CASSLDRARNTEAFF
v_call: TRBV6-1
clone_size: many
d_call: TRBD1
j_call: TRBJ1-1

cdr3_nt: TGCGCCAGCAGCTTTTGGCAGCACACTGAAGCTTTCTTT
cdr3_aa: CASSFWQHTEAFF
v_call: TRBV5-1
clone_size: many
d_call: .
j_call: TRBJ1-1

cdr3_nt: TGTGCCACCACCCGGGACTGGACCTACAATGAGCAGTTCTTC
cdr3_aa: CATTRDWTYNEQFF
v_call: TRBV6-1
clone_size: many
d_call: .
j_call: TRBJ2-1

cdr3_nt: TGTGCCAGCAGTTACGGGGGACACTCGACCTACAATGAGCAGTACTTC
cdr3_aa: CASSYGGHSTYNEQYF
v_call: TRBV6-9
clone_size: .
d_call: .
j_call: TRBJ2-7

cdr3_nt: TGTGCCAGCAGTCACAGGGGGTCGAGGGAAAAACTGTTTTTT
cdr3_aa: CASSHRGSREKLFF
v_call: TRBV2
clone_size: many
d_call: TRBD1
j_call: TRBJ1-4

cdr3_nt: TGTGCCAGCAGCCGCACAGGGGGCTGGACTGAAGCTTTCTTT
cdr3_aa: CASSRTGGWTEAFF
v_call: TRBV3-1
clone_size: many
d_call: TRBD1
j_call: TRBJ1-1

cdr3_nt: TGCGCCAGCAGACAAGAGGGACTAACGTTCGGCACAGATACGCAGTATTTT
cdr3_aa: CASRQEGLTFGTDTQYF
v_call: TRBV5-1
clone_size: many
d_call: TRBD2
j_call: TRBJ2-3

cdr3_nt: TGTGCCAGCAGCTTGGTCAACAAACGGGGCAGGTACACCGGGGAGCTGTTTTTT
cdr3_aa: CASSLVNKRGRYTGELFF
v_call: TRBV7-9
clone_size: .
d_call: .
j_call: TRBJ2-2

cdr3_nt: TGCAGCGTTCGGGACAGCCTTGGCAATCAGCCCCAGCATTTT
cdr3_aa: CSVRDSLGNQPQHF
v_call: TRBV29-1
clone_size: .
d_call: TRBD1
j_call: TRBJ1-5

cdr3_nt: TGTGCCAGCAGTTTAGCTCTCACAGATACGCAGTATTTT
cdr3_aa: CASSLALTDTQYF
v_call: TRBV27
clone_size: .
d_call: .
j_call: TRBJ2-3

cdr3_nt: TGTGCCAGCAGCGGGGGGGGTAGCGGGAGCGATGAGCAGTTCTTC
cdr3_aa: CASSGGGSGSDEQFF
v_call: TRBV7-3
clone_size: many
d_call: TRBD2
j_call: TRBJ2-1

cdr3_nt: TGTGCCAGCAGTTTCATCGGACTAGCGGGGCACCAAGAGACCCAGTACTTC
cdr3_aa: CASSFIGLAGHQETQYF
v_call: TRBV28
clone_size: many
d_call: TRBD2
j_call: TRBJ2-5

cdr3_nt: TGTGCCAGCAGCAAAAACTATGGCTACACCTTC
cdr3_aa: CASSKNYGYTF
v_call: TRBV25-1
clone_size: few
d_call: .
j_call: TRBJ1-2

cdr3_nt: TGCGCCAGCAGCTTCAGTCCGGACACTGAAGCTTTCTTT
cdr3_aa: CASSFSPDTEAFF
v_call: TRBV5-1
clone_size: many
d_call: .
j_call: TRBJ1-1

cdr3_nt: TGTGCCAGCAGCGGGCAGGGGGATAGCAATCAGCCCCAGCATTTT
cdr3_aa: CASSGQGDSNQPQHF
v_call: TRBV9
clone_size: many
d_call: TRBD1
j_call: TRBJ1-5

cdr3_nt: TGTGCCAGCAGCTTACAGGGTTTCTCTGGAAACACCATATATTTT
cdr3_aa: CASSLQGFSGNTIYF
v_call: TRBV5-8
clone_size: .
d_call: .
j_call: TRBJ1-3

cdr3_nt: TGCAGCGTTGGTTTGACAACCTCTGGAAACACCATATATTTT
cdr3_aa: CSVGLTTSGNTIYF
v_call: TRBV29-1
clone_size: .
d_call: .
j_call: TRBJ1-3